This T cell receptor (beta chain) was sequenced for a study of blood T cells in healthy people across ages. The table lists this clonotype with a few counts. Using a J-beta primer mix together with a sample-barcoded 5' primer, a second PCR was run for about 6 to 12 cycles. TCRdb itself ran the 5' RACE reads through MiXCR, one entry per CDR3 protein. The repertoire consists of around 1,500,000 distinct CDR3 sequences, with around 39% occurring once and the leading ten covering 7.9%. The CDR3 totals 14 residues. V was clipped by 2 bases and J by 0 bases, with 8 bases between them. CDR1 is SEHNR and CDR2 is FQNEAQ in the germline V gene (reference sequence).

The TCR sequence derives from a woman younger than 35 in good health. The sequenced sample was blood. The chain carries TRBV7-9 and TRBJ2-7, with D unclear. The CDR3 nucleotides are TGTGCCAGCAGCTTAATGAAGAGCTCCTACGAGCAGTACTTC. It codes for CASSLMKSSYEQYF.